Below are 27 T cell receptor beta chains sequenced from a single sample in a study of cytomegalovirus exposure and HLA in healthy donors. Measured with immunoSEQ multiplex PCR; TCRdb has only the in-frame clones, and not every one. The data hold about 240,000 clones, with approximately 83% observed a single time. The sequencing input was PBMCs. The receptors were sampled from a woman aged 25 to 39 in good health and CMV-seropositive.

V and J are TRBV7-2 and TRBJ2-3; D unclear. V was trimmed by 2 bases and J by 2 bases, leaving 5 bases between them. The germline V gene encodes CDR1 SGHTA and CDR2 FQGNSA. This CDR3 has 13 residues. CDR3 bases: TGTGCCAGCAGCTTACCGTCCACAGATACGCAGTATTTT. Protein sequence: CASSLPSTDTQYF. The complete variable domain, with remaining parts taken from reference TRBV7-2 and TRBJ2-3, reads GAGVSQSPSNKVTEKGKDVELRCDPISGHTALYWYRQSLGQGLEFLIYFQGNSAPDKSGLPSDRFSAERTGGSVSTLTIQRTQQEDSAVYLCASSLPSTDTQYFGPGTRLTVL.

The V gene is TRBV18, the J gene TRBJ2-6; 7 nucleotides agree with TRBD1. The germline V gene has CDR1 KGHSH and CDR2 LQKENI. This CDR3 has 14 residues. The junction had 6 bases not matched to a gene; V was cut back by 5 bases and J by 8 bases. The CDR3 reads CASSLDRDPNVLTF. CDR3 bases: TGTGCCAGCTCATTAGACAGGGACCCCAACGTCCTGACTTTC.

The chain recombines TRBV6-4 with TRBJ2-3; TRBD1 matches 10 bases. CDR1 is MRHNA and CDR2 is SNTAGT in the germline V gene. The CDR3 contains 16 residues. Trimming removed 3 bases from V and 1 base from J; junction bases left unmatched: 4. DNA of the CDR3: TGTGCCAGCAGTGAAACCGGGACAGGGGGCACAGATACGCAGTATTTT. Translation: CASSETGTGGTDTQYF.

The chain recombines TRBV27 with TRBJ2-3; 8 bases are a match to TRBD2. The CDR3 sequence is 15 residues long. The junction had 5 bases not matched to a gene; V was cut back by 5 bases and J by 1 base. CDR1 is MNHEY and CDR2 is SMNVEV in the germline V gene (reference sequence). The CDR3 nucleotides are TGTGCCAGCAGTCCTCGAGCGGGAGGCACAGATACGCAGTATTTT. Translated, it gives CASSPRAGGTDTQYF.

The V gene is TRBV19, the J gene TRBJ2-1; D is unclear. Germline-derived CDR1 and CDR2 are LNHDA and SQIVND (reference sequence). The ends were cut back, 1 base at V and 9 bases at J, with 4 bases in the middle. The CDR3 spans 11 residues. The CDR3 DNA sequence: TGTGCCAGTAGTATAGGGAGTGAGCAGTTCTTC. Its translation is CASSIGSEQFF.

This rearrangement joins TRBV30 to TRBJ2-7, with 8 bases matching TRBD2. V lost 1 base and J lost 2; bases outside the gene matches: 4. Germline CDR1 and CDR2: GTSNPN and SVGIG (reference sequence). The CDR3 sequence is 14 residues long. CDR3 region: CAWSDVGLAYEQYF. CDR3 bases: TGTGCCTGGAGTGACGTGGGACTAGCCTACGAGCAGTACTTC.

J is TRBJ2-7 and V is TRBV19, with 8 bases identical to TRBD2. The CDR3 has 15 residues. Trimming at V came to 7 bases and at J to 0 bases, leaving 8 bases not matched to a gene. The germline gives CDR1 LNHDA, CDR2 SQIVND (reference sequence). CDR3 sequence: CASTPASGYSYEQYF. CDR3 sequence (DNA): TGTGCCAGTACGCCGGCTAGCGGGTACTCCTACGAGCAGTACTTC.

This sequence joins TRBV29-1 and TRBJ2-7; 9 positions match TRBD2. This CDR3 is built from 13 residues. Germline CDR1 SQVTM, CDR2 ANQGSEA. Germline trimming cut 6 bases from V and 7 bases from J; bases unmatched to any gene: 10. The CDR3 sequence: CSVYLAGVREQYF. Here the CDR3 DNA reads TGCAGCGTCTATTTAGCGGGAGTGAGGGAGCAGTACTTC.

CDR3 loop: CSARDSIHVPYEQYF. The CDR3 DNA follows: TGCAGCGCCCGGGACAGCATTCATGTCCCTTACGAGCAGTACTTC. V is TRBV29-1 and J is TRBJ2-7; 7 nucleotides match TRBD1. J lost 4 bases, V lost 7 bases, and 16 bases had no gene match. Per the germline V gene, CDR1 is SQVTM and CDR2 is ANQGSEA. The CDR3 spans 15 residues.

The gene calls are TRBV19 and TRBJ2-1; 11 bases line up with TRBD2. Germline CDR1 LNHDA, CDR2 SQIVND (reference sequence). Germline trimming cut 1 base from V and 7 bases from J; bases unmatched to any gene: 3. CDR3 length equals 15 residues. The CDR3 loop reads CASSIVGTSGNEQFF. Here the CDR3 DNA reads TGTGCCAGTAGTATAGTAGGGACTAGCGGTAATGAGCAGTTCTTC.

The genes are TRBV28 and TRBJ1-2; 9 nucleotides align to TRBD1. The J segment lost 6 bases and the V segment lost 4 bases, leaving 12 bases of the junction unmatched. Germline-derived CDR1 and CDR2 are MDHEN and SYDVKM. This CDR3 is built from 16 residues. The CDR3 region is CASSSLGQGNLDGYTF. CDR3 nucleotides: TGTGCCAGCAGTTCCCTAGGACAGGGGAACTTAGATGGCTACACCTTC.

The V gene is TRBV9, the J gene TRBJ2-2; 7 positions match TRBD1. The germline V gene has CDR1 SGDLS and CDR2 YYNGEE. V was pared by 4 bases and J by 8 bases, with 2 bases of the junction left unmatched. This CDR3 is built from 12 residues. CDR3: CASSPQGGELFF. The CDR3 nucleotides are TGTGCCAGCAGCCCACAGGGGGGGGAGCTGTTTTTT. The complete variable domain, with remaining parts taken from reference TRBV9 and TRBJ2-2, reads DSGVTQTPKHLITATGQRVTLRCSPRSGDLSVYWYQQSLDQGLQFLIQYYNGEERAKGNILERFSAQQFPDLHSELNLSSLELGDSALYFCASSPQGGELFFGEGSRLTVL.

The genes are TRBV9 and TRBJ2-7, with 12 positions matching TRBD2. The V and J ends lost 3 bases and 5 bases, in that order; junction bases with no gene match: 9. CDR3 length: 16 residues. Looked up from germline, CDR1 is SGDLS and CDR2 is YYNGEE. The CDR3 DNA reads as TGTGCCAGCAGCGCGTCAAGACTAGCGGGAGACCACGAGCAGTACTTC. It codes for CASSASRLAGDHEQYF. The whole variable domain, filled in from reference TRBV9 and TRBJ2-7, reads DSGVTQTPKHLITATGQRVTLRCSPRSGDLSVYWYQQSLDQGLQFLIQYYNGEERAKGNILERFSAQQFPDLHSELNLSSLELGDSALYFCASSASRLAGDHEQYFGPGTRLTVT.

The gene calls are TRBV11-2 and TRBJ2-7, with 9 bases that match TRBD2. In germline, CDR1 is SGHAT, CDR2 FQNNGV. The J segment lost 6 bases and the V segment lost 3 bases, leaving 3 bases of the junction unmatched. There are 13 residues in the CDR3. The CDR3 sequence: CASSLREGTEQYF. For the CDR3, the DNA is TGTGCCAGCAGCTTGCGGGAGGGCACCGAGCAGTACTTC. Based on the CDR3 plus reference TRBV11-2 and TRBJ2-7, the full variable domain is EAGVAQSPRYKIIEKRQSVAFWCNPISGHATLYWYQQILGQGPKLLIQFQNNGVVDDSQLPKDRFSAERLKGVDSTLKIQPAKLEDSAVYLCASSLREGTEQYFGPGTRLTVT.

The V gene is TRBV7-6, the J gene TRBJ2-3; D is unresolved. The germline gives CDR1 SGHVS, CDR2 FNYEAQ. This CDR3 has 12 residues. With 3 bases removed from V and 5 bases from J, the gap between germline ends came to 6 bases. The CDR3, as DNA: TGTGCCAGCAGCTTTTCGGGAGATACGCAGTATTTT. The encoded protein is CASSFSGDTQYF.

The V call is TRBV5-4, the J call TRBJ2-3; perhaps TRBD2 as D (6 bases). Between the trimmed V and J ends, which lost 2 bases and 5 bases, there was a span of 6 bases. The CDR3 runs to 12 residues. Germline V gene lookup returns CDR1 SGHNT and CDR2 YYREEE (reference sequence). The CDR3 coding sequence is TGTGCCAGCAGCTTAGCGGGAGATACGCAGTATTTT. The encoded protein is CASSLAGDTQYF.

This chain joins TRBV10-3 and TRBJ1-1; 9 bases match TRBD1. Germline values: CDR1 ENHRY, CDR2 SYGVKD. V lost 10 bases and J lost 1; bases outside the gene matches: 7. CDR3 length: 14 residues. The CDR3: CATHRGQGNTEAFF. CDR3 sequence (DNA): TGTGCCACACACAGGGGGCAGGGGAACACTGAAGCTTTCTTT.

V and J are TRBV30 and TRBJ2-2; 8 positions agree with TRBD2. CDR1 GTSNPN and CDR2 SVGIG come from the germline V gene (reference sequence). Trimming cost V 6 bases and J 6 bases; bases outside gene matches: 9. The CDR3 runs 14 residues. CDR3 loop: CACDLAGPSGELFF. CDR3 DNA: TGTGCCTGCGATCTAGCGGGCCCTTCCGGGGAGCTGTTTTTT.

J is TRBJ1-1 and V is TRBV5-1; TRBD1 matches 9 bases. The CDR3 is 15 amino acids. Per the germline V gene, CDR1 is SGHRS and CDR2 is YFSETQ. J gave up 1 base and V 4 bases, and 5 bases lay outside the gene matches. The CDR3 sequence: CASSTGQGTNTEAFF. In DNA form, the CDR3 reads TGCGCCAGCAGCACAGGACAGGGGACGAACACTGAAGCTTTCTTT.

This chain links TRBV19 with TRBJ1-2; possibly TRBD1 for D (5 bases). V lost 6 bases to trimming and J lost 0 bases, with 8 bases between them. The CDR3 sequence is 13 residues long. Looked up from germline, CDR1 is LNHDA and CDR2 is SQIVND (reference sequence). The CDR3 region is CASSQGTNYGYTF. CDR3 DNA: TGTGCCAGTAGCCAGGGAACTAACTATGGCTACACCTTC.

This clone was found once. The chain joins TRBV2 to TRBJ2-7; D remains ambiguous. Looked up from germline, CDR1 is SNHLY and CDR2 is FYNNEI. V shed 7 bases and J shed 6 bases, with 19 bases lying between them. The CDR3 sequence is 14 residues long. This chain's CDR3 is CASILEAMSGEQYF. CDR3 DNA sequence: TGTGCCAGCATCCTTGAGGCTATGTCGGGCGAGCAGTACTTC.

The chain employs TRBV15 and TRBJ1-2; D not certain. Trimming left V 0 bases short and J 6 bases short, with 8 bases between. Germline V gene data show CDR1 as LNHNV and CDR2 as YYDKDF (reference sequence). This CDR3 spans 13 amino acids. CDR3: CATSRDHPDGYTF. Here the CDR3 DNA reads TGTGCCACCAGCAGAGATCATCCGGATGGCTACACCTTC.

The rearrangement uses TRBV7-8 and TRBJ2-1; 9 bases are a match to TRBD2. V shed 4 bases, J shed 0 bases, and the junction held 7 bases outside the gene matches. Germline V gene lookup returns CDR1 SGHVS and CDR2 FQNEAQ. This CDR3 region has 17 residues. This chain's CDR3 is CASSSRTSVYSYNEQFF. Here the CDR3 DNA reads TGTGCCAGCAGCTCCAGGACTAGCGTTTACTCCTACAATGAGCAGTTCTTC.

The J gene is TRBJ2-1, the V gene TRBV11-2, with 10 bases fitting TRBD2. This CDR3 spans 16 amino acids. V shed 3 bases, J shed 2 bases, and the junction held 4 bases outside the gene matches. The germline V gene encodes CDR1 SGHAT and CDR2 FQNNGV. The CDR3 coding sequence is TGTGCCAGCAGCTTCGGAGCGGGAGGGGCCTACAATGAGCAGTTCTTC. Protein sequence: CASSFGAGGAYNEQFF.

The DNA for the CDR3 is TGTGCCAGCAGCTTCGGACAGAGTATAGAGACCCAGTACTTC. Amino acids: CASSFGQSIETQYF. The chain is built from TRBV7-3 and TRBJ2-5; D is possibly TRBD1 (6 bases). The CDR3 runs to 14 residues. V lost 3 bases to trimming and J lost 4 bases, with 12 bases between them. CDR1 is SGHTA, CDR2 FQGTGA, per germline. The whole variable domain, remainder taken from reference TRBV7-3 and TRBJ2-5, is GAGVSQTPSNKVTEKGKYVELRCDPISGHTALYWYRQSLGQGPEFLIYFQGTGAADDSGLPNDRFFAVRPEGSVSTLKIQRTERGDSAVYLCASSFGQSIETQYFGPGTRLLVL.

The rearrangement joins TRBV5-4 to TRBJ2-5; TRBD2 aligns across 11 bases. J was trimmed by 5 bases and V by 5 bases; bases with no gene match: 8. The CDR3 runs 15 residues. Looked up from germline, CDR1 is SGHNT and CDR2 is YYREEE (reference sequence). This CDR3 reads CASSTSGSFGETQYF. The CDR3 region has the DNA TGTGCCAGCAGTACTAGCGGGAGTTTTGGTGAGACCCAGTACTTC.

In this sample, this clone turned up once. The chain combines TRBV5-1 with TRBJ2-7, with a possible D match to TRBD2 (5 bases). This CDR3 region has 14 residues. The germline gives CDR1 SGHRS, CDR2 YFSETQ. The V end was cut by 1 base, the J end by 6 bases, with 14 bases between. CDR3 sequence: CASSLSGNLPEQYF. CDR3 sequence (DNA): TGCGCCAGCAGCTTGTCGGGGAATCTACCCGAGCAGTACTTC.